The 29 T cell receptor beta chains below come from one sample, sequenced in a study of human T cells and chemical hapten exposure. Time point noted: pre-sensitization, week 0. The treatment was: therapeutic diphenylcyclopropenone sensitization with weekly scalp DPC. TCRdb recomputed calls from the RACE reads with MiXCR, one row per CDR3 protein. The profile shows more than 250,000 distinct CDR3 sequences, 7.5% to 10% of them singletons. The source material was whole blood, sampled in connection with sensitization to the hapten diphenylcyclopropenone (DPC). The receptors stem from a middle-aged woman with alopecia areata. Some clones in this sample may be carry-over from other donors' samples.

This clonotype was counted only a few times. The V gene is TRBV4-2, the J gene TRBJ2-6; TRBD1 is a possible D gene (6 bases). The CDR3 is made up of 16 amino acids. V shed 4 bases and J shed 0 bases, with 10 bases lying between them. Looked up from germline, CDR1 is LGHNA and CDR2 is YNFKEQ. The CDR3 bases are TGTGCCAGCAGCCCGGACAGCAACTCTGGGGCCAACGTCCTGACTTTC. This translates into CASSPDSNSGANVLTF.

This clonotype appeared many times. This chain uses TRBV6-5 with TRBJ2-2; tentative D call: TRBD2 (6 bases). The V and J ends lost 3 bases and 4 bases respectively, with 15 bases between them. There are 16 residues in the CDR3. CDR1 and CDR2 from the germline V gene are MNHEY and SVGAGI. This CDR3 is CASSYGWDGGTGELFF. The CDR3 DNA sequence: TGTGCCAGCAGTTATGGCTGGGACGGGGGCACCGGGGAGCTGTTTTTT.

This clonotype was seen many times. The chain joins TRBV6-5 to TRBJ1-1, with 8 bases that match TRBD1. After removal of 6 bases from V and 3 bases from J, the junction contained 6 bases not matched to a gene. This CDR3 contains 14 residues. Germline V lookup: CDR1 MNHEY, CDR2 SVGAGI. The chain's CDR3 is CASSSRQGHTEAFF. CDR3 sequence (DNA): TGTGCCAGCAGCTCTAGACAGGGGCACACTGAAGCTTTCTTT.

This clonotype was seen only a few times. The chain combines TRBV10-3 with TRBJ1-2; perhaps TRBD1 as D (5 bases). CDR1 and CDR2 from the germline V gene are ENHRY and SYGVKD. CDR3 length: 14 amino acids. Trimming removed 0 bases from V and 2 bases from J, with 7 bases in between. The DNA of the CDR3 is TGTGCCATCAGTGAGTCCAGGGAAAACTATGGCTACACCTTC. Protein: CAISESRENYGYTF.

The chain links TRBV12-3 or TRBV12-4 to TRBJ2-7; D is possibly TRBD1 (6 bases). The CDR3 is 14 amino acids. Trimming removed 7 bases from V and 4 bases from J, with 17 bases in between. The chain's CDR3 is CASTLGQGPYEQYF. DNA for the CDR3: TGTGCCAGCACCCTGGGGCAGGGGCCTTACGAGCAGTACTTC.

The CDR3 loop reads CASSPGQGNEAFF. CDR3 DNA sequence: TGTGCCAGCTCACCGGGACAGGGGAATGAAGCTTTCTTT. The chain recombines TRBV18 with TRBJ1-1; 10 nucleotides agree with TRBD1. The junction had 2 bases not matched to a gene; V was cut back by 3 bases and J by 7 bases. This CDR3 region has 13 residues. The germline CDR1 and CDR2 sequences are KGHSH and LQKENI.

This clonotype was seen a handful of times. This rearrangement joins TRBV15 to TRBJ2-3; D tentatively fits TRBD1 or TRBD2 (5 bases each). The length of the CDR3 is 14 residues. V lost 2 bases and J lost 5, with 11 bases in between. Germline loops: CDR1 LNHNV, CDR2 YYDKDF (reference sequence). The CDR3 bases are TGTGCCACCAGCAGACAGGGAGCCATAGATACGCAGTATTTT. Its translation is CATSRQGAIDTQYF. The complete variable domain, with remaining parts taken from reference TRBV15 and TRBJ2-3, reads DAMVIQNPRYQVTQFGKPVTLSCSQTLNHNVMYWYQQKSSQAPKLLFHYYDKDFNNEADTPDNFQSRRPNTSFCFLDIRSPGLGDTAMYLCATSRQGAIDTQYFGPGTRLTVL.

The table lists this clonotype with a few counts. The chain has TRBV28 and TRBJ2-6; TRBD1 matches at 7 bases. Trimming at V came to 6 bases and at J to 1 base, leaving 6 bases not matched to a gene. Germline V gives CDR1 MDHEN, CDR2 SYDVKM. The CDR3 is 16 amino acids. The CDR3 sequence: CASSGQVASGANVLTF. In DNA, the CDR3 is TGTGCCAGCAGCGGACAGGTAGCGTCTGGGGCCAACGTCCTGACTTTC. Looking up the rest from reference TRBV28 and TRBJ2-6 gives the full variable domain: DVKVTQSSRYLVKRTGEKVFLECVQDMDHENMFWYRQDPGLGLRLIYFSYDVKMKEKGDIPEGYSVSREKKERFSLILESASTNQTSMYLCASSGQVASGANVLTFGAGSRLTVL.

Only a few counts were recorded for this clonotype. V and J are TRBV6-2 or TRBV6-3 and TRBJ2-7, with D possibly called TRBD1 or TRBD2 (5 bases each). This CDR3 comprises 13 residues. From germline, CDR1 is MNHEY and CDR2 SVGEGT. V lost 5 bases to trimming and J lost 4 bases, with 12 bases between them. CDR3 nucleotides: TGTGCCAGCAGTGGGACGGTCCGTTACGAGCAGTACTTC. Protein product: CASSGTVRYEQYF.

This chain uses TRBV12-3 or TRBV12-4 with TRBJ2-3; TRBD1 is a possible D gene (6 bases). The CDR3 consists of 15 residues. Between the trimmed V and J ends, which lost 7 bases and 3 bases, there was a span of 17 bases. CDR3 protein: CASTSGQGRTDTQYF. CDR3 in DNA: TGTGCCAGCACCTCCGGGCAGGGGCGAACAGATACGCAGTATTTT.

This clonotype was counted only a few times. This chain connects TRBV20-1 to TRBJ2-7; D is perhaps TRBD1 or TRBD2 (6 bases each). V dropped 3 bases and J dropped 6 bases, with 9 bases sitting between them. The V gene's germline CDR1 is DFQATT and CDR2 SNEGSKA (reference sequence). The length of the CDR3 is 11 residues. CDR3 sequence reads: CSASGGGEQYF. Here the CDR3 DNA reads TGCAGTGCTAGTGGAGGGGGCGAGCAGTACTTC.

This clonotype has ten or more counts. The rearrangement uses TRBV9 and TRBJ2-5; tentative D call: TRBD1 (6 bases). Per the germline V gene, CDR1 is SGDLS and CDR2 is YYNGEE. With 0 bases removed from V and 3 bases from J, the gap between germline ends came to 15 bases. CDR3 length equals 16 residues. CDR3 in amino acids: CASSVDFRAGEETQYF. CDR3 sequence (DNA): TGTGCCAGCAGCGTAGATTTTCGGGCAGGGGAAGAGACCCAGTACTTC. Combining the CDR3 with reference TRBV9 and TRBJ2-5 gives the whole variable domain DSGVTQTPKHLITATGQRVTLRCSPRSGDLSVYWYQQSLDQGLQFLIQYYNGEERAKGNILERFSAQQFPDLHSELNLSSLELGDSALYFCASSVDFRAGEETQYFGPGTRLLVL.

This clonotype has just a few counts. The chain has TRBV2 and TRBJ2-1, with D unclear. CDR3 size: 12 residues. Trimming left V 8 bases short and J 8 bases short, with 13 bases between. Germline CDR1 SNHLY, CDR2 FYNNEI. This CDR3 is CASVGVLHEQFF. CDR3 nucleotides: TGTGCCAGCGTTGGGGTACTCCATGAGCAGTTCTTC.

This clonotype was seen repeatedly, ten times or more. The rearrangement uses TRBV29-1 and TRBJ2-1, with D possibly TRBD1 on 5 matching bases. This CDR3 has 14 amino acids. With 6 bases removed from V and 6 bases from J, the gap between germline ends came to 18 bases. Germline loops: CDR1 SQVTM, CDR2 ANQGSEA. CDR3 amino acids: CSVAGAGRLNEQFF. CDR3 in DNA: TGCAGCGTCGCTGGGGCAGGGCGCCTCAATGAGCAGTTCTTC.

In this sample, this clonotype turned up a few times. The CDR3 loop is CSVRPRRGLTDTQYF. The CDR3 nucleotides are TGCAGCGTTCGCCCCCGAAGGGGGTTGACAGATACGCAGTATTTT. V and J are TRBV29-1 and TRBJ2-3, with D perhaps matching TRBD1 (6 bases). V lost 5 bases and J lost 3, with 18 bases in between. CDR1 and CDR2 (germline): SQVTM, ANQGSEA. This CDR3 is 15 amino acids long.

This clonotype was picked up a small number of times. This chain connects TRBV7-2 to TRBJ2-5; 12 bases agree with TRBD2. The V segment lost 10 bases and the J segment 4 bases; nucleotides outside the gene matches: 7. The CDR3 covers 14 residues. CDR1 and CDR2 (germline): SGHTA, FQGNSA. The CDR3 protein is CATTTSGSLETQYF. CDR3 sequence (DNA): TGTGCCACCACGACTAGCGGGAGTTTAGAGACCCAGTACTTC.

The rearrangement joins TRBV4-3 to TRBJ1-4, with 8 bases lining up with TRBD1. Germline lookup yields CDR1 LGHNA and CDR2 YSLEER. The length of the CDR3 is 16 residues. V lost 5 bases to trimming and J lost 8 bases; unmatched junction nucleotides: 13. The CDR3 sequence is CASSLRATGVREKLFF. The CDR3 coding sequence is TGCGCCAGCAGCTTACGAGCGACAGGGGTACGGGAAAAACTGTTTTTT.

This chain connects TRBV7-9 to TRBJ2-7, with D perhaps assigned TRBD1 or TRBD2 (5 bases each). The germline V gene encodes CDR1 SEHNR and CDR2 FQNEAQ (reference sequence). CDR3 length: 16 residues. V lost 2 bases, J lost 7 bases, and 21 bases lay in between. DNA for the CDR3: TGTGCCAGCAGCTTATCACGGAACTCGGGGCCGGGGGAGCAGTACTTC. Protein sequence: CASSLSRNSGPGEQYF.

CDR3 region: CASSPPLLTGELFF. CDR3 DNA: TGTGCCAGCAGTCCCCCCCTATTGACCGGGGAGCTGTTTTTT. V and J are TRBV2 and TRBJ2-2, with D unresolved. Germline CDR1 and CDR2: SNHLY and FYNNEI. The V end lost 5 bases, the J end lost 5 bases, and 12 bases lay between the germline ends. The CDR3 runs to 14 residues.

This clonotype showed up many times. The chain is built from TRBV7-9 and TRBJ1-2; 11 bases are shared with TRBD1. V lost 4 bases to trimming and J lost 7 bases; unmatched junction nucleotides: 11. The length of the CDR3 is 16 residues. Germline loops: CDR1 SEHNR, CDR2 FQNEAQ (reference sequence). The CDR3 DNA sequence: TGTGCCAGCAGCTCCTCCGGGACAGGGGGGCTAAGTGGCTACACCTTC. Encoded protein: CASSSSGTGGLSGYTF.

This clonotype was recorded many times. The chain links TRBV6-5 to TRBJ2-1, with 10 bases that match TRBD2. This CDR3 comprises 17 residues. V was pared by 0 bases and J by 12 bases, with 14 bases of the junction left unmatched. Germline-derived CDR1 and CDR2 are MNHEY and SVGAGI. CDR3 nucleotides: TGTGCCAGCAGTTACTCAAGAGGGACTAGCGACTTAGCCGGGCAGTTCTTC. Its protein is CASSYSRGTSDLAGQFF.

The table lists this clonotype with a few counts. This rearrangement joins TRBV28 to TRBJ2-2; D is unclear. Deletions cut 6 bases from V and 1 base from J, with 15 bases between. This CDR3 has 16 residues. The V gene's germline CDR1 is MDHEN and CDR2 SYDVKM. The CDR3 nucleotides read TGTGCCAGCAGCCACCGACGGGCCCGGAACACCGGGGAGCTGTTTTTT. Translated, it gives CASSHRRARNTGELFF.

This clonotype was counted a few times. The V and J genes are TRBV9 and TRBJ1-1; D gene ambiguous. The germline V gene has CDR1 SGDLS and CDR2 YYNGEE. This CDR3 is built from 13 residues. Trimming removed 0 bases from V and 4 bases from J, with 7 bases in between. In nucleotides, the CDR3 is TGTGCCAGCAGCGTAGAGCGGAGCACTGAAGCTTTCTTT. Its translation: CASSVERSTEAFF.

This clonotype was picked up a small number of times. The chain is built from TRBV11-1 and TRBJ2-1; D gene uncertain. The CDR3 contains 13 residues. The V gene's germline CDR1 is SGHAT and CDR2 FQDESV (reference sequence). Between the trimmed V and J ends, which lost 0 bases and 8 bases, there was a span of 8 bases. The CDR3: CASSLANLDEQFF. In DNA form, the CDR3 reads TGTGCCAGCAGCTTAGCGAATTTGGATGAGCAGTTCTTC.

This clonotype was counted a few times. This sequence joins TRBV14 and TRBJ2-1; 10 bases are shared with TRBD2. CDR1 and CDR2 (germline): SGHDN, FVKESK. The V segment lost 4 bases and the J segment 8 bases; nucleotides outside the gene matches: 8. This CDR3 contains 15 residues. The CDR3 DNA follows: TGTGCCAGCAGCCTAATTGGGACTAGCGATCATGAGCAGTTCTTC. It encodes CASSLIGTSDHEQFF.

This rearrangement joins TRBV7-9 to TRBJ2-3; tentative D call: TRBD1 (6 bases). The germline gives CDR1 SEHNR, CDR2 FQNEAQ (reference sequence). Trimming removed 5 bases at V and 2 bases at J, with 17 bases between. CDR3 length: 16 amino acids. CDR3 bases: TGTGCCAGCAGCCACCGACCGGGACAAGACACAGATACGCAGTATTTT. This encodes CASSHRPGQDTDTQYF.

In this sample, this clonotype turned up a few times. The chain is built from TRBV27 and TRBJ1-1; a weak D match, TRBD1 (5 bases). Germline V gene data show CDR1 as MNHEY and CDR2 as SMNVEV (reference sequence). Between the trimmed V and J ends, which lost 6 bases and 6 bases, there was a span of 32 bases. CDR3 length: 19 amino acids. The chain's CDR3 is CASRGDSWGKVRGRPEAFF. The DNA for the CDR3 is TGTGCCAGCAGGGGGGACTCTTGGGGGAAAGTTCGCGGTCGGCCTGAAGCTTTCTTT.

This clonotype was counted a few times. The chain is built from TRBV4-3 and TRBJ1-5; no clear D gene. Germline-derived CDR1 and CDR2 are LGHNA and YSLEER. The CDR3 sequence is 14 residues long. V was shortened by 0 bases and J by 7 bases, with 10 bases between the two germline ends. The CDR3 loop reads CASSQDGSEQPQHF. The CDR3 DNA follows: TGCGCCAGCAGCCAAGACGGGAGTGAACAGCCCCAGCATTTT.

V usage is TRBV7-9 and J usage is TRBJ2-2; D possibly corresponds to TRBD2 (6 bases). Per germline, CDR1 SEHNR and CDR2 FQNEAQ (reference sequence). The CDR3 consists of 17 residues. Trimming cost V 3 bases and J 2 bases, with 16 bases left between them. The CDR3 nucleotides are TGTGCCAGCAGCTTCGGAGGGGTCCATCTCAACACCGGGGAGCTGTTTTTT. This translates into CASSFGGVHLNTGELFF.